This T cell receptor (beta chain) was captured in a study of blood T cell repertoires in COVID-19. Looking at the study overall: Samples of COVID-19 (acute and convalescent) were obtained from the United States, Italy and Spain. Nucleic acid was either cDNA or gDNA, and it came from T cells, B-cell-depleted T cells, or PBMCs.

The V end was cut by 5 bases, the J end by 8 bases, with 9 bases between. From germline, CDR1 is SGHNT and CDR2 YENEEA. The CDR3 contains 12 residues. Sequencing was performed with immunoSEQ multiplex PCR; in TCRdb, only in-frame clones are kept and a portion is missing. The sample lists roughly 460,000 clones, roughly 89% occurring once. In Seattle, patients joined the study during active infection and were tracked longitudinally. Material: peripheral blood. This chain links TRBV11-3 with TRBJ1-4; D is unclear. This receptor was identified in a man aged 18 to 29 with COVID-19, enrolled during active disease. The CDR3 DNA sequence: TGTGCCAGCAGCCTCCGGTCCGAAAAACTGTTTTTT. Its protein is CASSLRSEKLFF.